Ten or more counts support the clone carrying this T cell receptor beta chain. The antigen remains unidentified. A much larger clone lies one base from this, so it may be a read error. These data are taken from a study of blood T cells in healthy people across ages. Study-wide results and limits: Unknown donor CMV status possibly confounded expanded clonotype changes.

A second PCR, run for 7 to 11 cycles, used a sample-barcoded 5' primer plus a J-beta primer mix. With 12 random nucleotides, a template-switch adaptor tagged each individual cDNA molecule. From the 5' RACE reads, TCRdb called clonotypes with MiXCR, one entry per CDR3 protein. This table has about 1,000,000 distinct CDR3 sequences, 40% to 55% appearing once. Trimming removed 1 base from V and 3 bases from J; junction bases left unmatched: 4. Germline V gives CDR1 SEHNR, CDR2 FQNEAQ (reference sequence). The CDR3 contains 15 residues. Sequencing was done on a sample of blood. The rearrangement links TRBV7-9 to TRBJ2-5, with 8 bases fitting TRBD2. The clonotype was recovered from a woman in her sixties in good health. The CDR3, as DNA: TGTGCCAGCAGCTTAGGACGAGCGGGGGAAGAGACCCAGTACTTC. It codes for CASSLGRAGEETQYF.